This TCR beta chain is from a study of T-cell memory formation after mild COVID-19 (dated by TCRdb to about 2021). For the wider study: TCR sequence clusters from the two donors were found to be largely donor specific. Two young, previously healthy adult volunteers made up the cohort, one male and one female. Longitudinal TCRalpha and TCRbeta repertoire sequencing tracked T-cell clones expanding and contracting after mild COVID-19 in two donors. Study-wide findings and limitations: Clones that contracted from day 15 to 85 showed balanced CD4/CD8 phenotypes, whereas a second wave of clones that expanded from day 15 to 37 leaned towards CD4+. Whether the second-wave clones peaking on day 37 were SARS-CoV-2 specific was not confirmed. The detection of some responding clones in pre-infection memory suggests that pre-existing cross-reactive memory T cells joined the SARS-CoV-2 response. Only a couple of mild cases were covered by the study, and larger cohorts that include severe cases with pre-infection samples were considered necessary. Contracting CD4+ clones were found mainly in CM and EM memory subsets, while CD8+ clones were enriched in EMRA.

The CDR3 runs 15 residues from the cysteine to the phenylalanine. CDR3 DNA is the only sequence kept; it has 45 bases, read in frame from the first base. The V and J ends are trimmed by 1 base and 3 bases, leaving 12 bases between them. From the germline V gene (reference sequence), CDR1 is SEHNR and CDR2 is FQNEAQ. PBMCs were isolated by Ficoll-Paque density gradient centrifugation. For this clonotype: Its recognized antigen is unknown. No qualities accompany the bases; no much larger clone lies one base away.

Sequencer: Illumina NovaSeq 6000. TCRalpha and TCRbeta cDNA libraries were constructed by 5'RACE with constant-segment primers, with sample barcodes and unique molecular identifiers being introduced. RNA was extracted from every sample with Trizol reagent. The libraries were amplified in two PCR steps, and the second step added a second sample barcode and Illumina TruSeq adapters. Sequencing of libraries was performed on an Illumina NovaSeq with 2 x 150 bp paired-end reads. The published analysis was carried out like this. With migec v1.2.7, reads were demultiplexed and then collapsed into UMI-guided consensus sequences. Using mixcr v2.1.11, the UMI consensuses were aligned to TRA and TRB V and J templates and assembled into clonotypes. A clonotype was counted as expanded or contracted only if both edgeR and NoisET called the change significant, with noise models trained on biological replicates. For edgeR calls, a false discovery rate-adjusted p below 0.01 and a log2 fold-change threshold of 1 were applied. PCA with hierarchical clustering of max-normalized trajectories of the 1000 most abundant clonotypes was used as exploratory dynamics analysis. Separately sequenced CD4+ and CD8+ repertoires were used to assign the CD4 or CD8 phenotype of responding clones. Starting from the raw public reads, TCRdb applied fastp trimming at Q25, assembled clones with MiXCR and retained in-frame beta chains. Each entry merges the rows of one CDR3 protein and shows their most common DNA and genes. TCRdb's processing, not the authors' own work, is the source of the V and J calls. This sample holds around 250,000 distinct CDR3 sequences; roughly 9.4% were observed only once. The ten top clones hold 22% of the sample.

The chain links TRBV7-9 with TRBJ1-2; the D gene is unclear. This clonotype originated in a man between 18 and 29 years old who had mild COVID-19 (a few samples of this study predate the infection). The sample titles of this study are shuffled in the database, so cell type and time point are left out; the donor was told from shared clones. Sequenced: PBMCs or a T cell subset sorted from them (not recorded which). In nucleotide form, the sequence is TGTGCCAGCAGCTTAGGGGGAACGCGAGACTATGGCTACACCTTC. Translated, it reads CASSLGGTRDYGYTF.